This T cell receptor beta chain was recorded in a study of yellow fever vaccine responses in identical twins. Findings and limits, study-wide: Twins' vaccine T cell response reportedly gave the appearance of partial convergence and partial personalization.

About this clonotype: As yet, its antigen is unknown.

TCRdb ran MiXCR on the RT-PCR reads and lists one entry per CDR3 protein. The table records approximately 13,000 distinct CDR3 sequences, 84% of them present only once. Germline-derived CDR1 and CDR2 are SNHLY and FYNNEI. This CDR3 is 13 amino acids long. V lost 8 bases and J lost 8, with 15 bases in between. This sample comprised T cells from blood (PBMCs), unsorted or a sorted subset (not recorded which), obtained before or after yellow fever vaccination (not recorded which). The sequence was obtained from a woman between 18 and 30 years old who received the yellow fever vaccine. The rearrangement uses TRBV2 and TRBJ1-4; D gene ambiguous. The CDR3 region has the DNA TGTGCCAGCGACGTGGGGATCGAGGAAAAACTGTTTTTT. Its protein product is CASDVGIEEKLFF.